The rows below give T cell receptor beta chains drawn from one sample of a study of molecular identifiers for immune sequencing clone quantification. TCRdb re-called the PCR reads through MiXCR, storing one row per CDR3 protein. The sample contains approximately 90,000 distinct CDR3 sequences, roughly 26% of which appear only once. Specimen: naive CD8+ T cells from blood, with Jurkat cell RNA spiked in. These receptor sequences come from a human donor in good health. Some libraries in this study had Jurkat cell RNA spiked in. Both conserved end residues are part of each CDR3. D genes are given only for firm matches. The listing skips clone size in some rows; elsewhere it reads once, few, many or a size class.

V gene	clone size	J gene	D gene	CDR3 protein	CDR3 DNA
TRBV11-2	NA	TRBJ2-1	TRBD2	CASSFSGGLYNEQFF	TGTGCCAGCAGCTTCTCGGGGGGGCTCTACAATGAGCAGTTCTTC
TRBV10-2	many	TRBJ2-3	NA	CASSPPRGDGTDTQYF	TGCGCCAGCAGTCCACCAAGGGGAGACGGCACAGATACGCAGTATTTT
TRBV11-2	many	TRBJ2-3	NA	CASSARGTEPTDTQYF	TGTGCCAGCAGCGCGCGCGGGACGGAGCCTACAGATACGCAGTATTTT
TRBV4-3	many	TRBJ2-3	NA	CASSQGSRDSYTQYF	TGCGCCAGCAGCCAAGGCTCGCGGGACTCTTATACGCAGTATTTT
TRBV27	many	TRBJ2-4	NA	CASSWGAKNIQYF	TGTGCCAGCAGTTGGGGAGCCAAAAACATTCAGTACTTC
TRBV11-2	many	TRBJ2-3	NA	CASSWDSGYTQYF	TGTGCCAGCAGCTGGGACAGCGGGTATACGCAGTATTTT
TRBV24-1	many	TRBJ2-6	NA	CATSDLLQDGGSGANVLTF	TGTGCCACCAGTGATCTATTACAGGATGGGGGCTCTGGGGCCAACGTCCTGACTTTC
TRBV29-1	many	TRBJ1-3	NA	CSVWTGYSGNTIYF	TGCAGCGTCTGGACGGGATACTCTGGAAACACCATATATTTT
TRBV7-9	many	TRBJ1-4	TRBD1	CASSRRTGGINEKLFF	TGTGCCAGCAGCCGCCGGACAGGGGGTATTAATGAAAAACTGTTTTTT
TRBV9	NA	TRBJ2-1	NA	CASSAGETGYNEQFF	TGTGCCAGCAGCGCGGGGGAGACAGGGTACAATGAGCAGTTCTTC
TRBV28	many	TRBJ1-1	TRBD1	CASSFPGQVNTEAFF	TGTGCCAGCAGTTTCCCCGGACAGGTGAACACTGAAGCTTTCTTT
TRBV11-2	many	TRBJ2-3	NA	CASSPTETQTNTDTQYF	TGTGCCAGCAGTCCCACCGAGACTCAGACAAACACAGATACGCAGTATTTT
TRBV28	many	TRBJ2-3	NA	CASTRFDTQYF	TGTGCCAGCACCCGATTCGATACGCAGTATTTT
TRBV9	few	TRBJ2-7	NA	CASSVPGTYEQYF	TGTGCCAGCAGCGTCCCCGGAACCTACGAGCAGTACTTC
TRBV11-2	many	TRBJ2-1	TRBD2	CASSSYSGETYNEQFF	TGTGCCAGCAGCTCATATAGCGGGGAAACCTACAATGAGCAGTTCTTC
TRBV4-1	NA	TRBJ2-7	TRBD1	CASSLGQGLYELYF	TGCGCCAGCAGCCTGGGACAGGGACTGTACGAGCTGTACTTC
TRBV27	NA	TRBJ2-2	NA	CASSYQGGAGELFF	TGTGCCAGCAGTTACCAAGGGGGTGCCGGGGAGCTGTTTTTT
TRBV6-6	many	TRBJ2-3	TRBD2	CASSSIGLAGDHTDTQYF	TGTGCCAGCAGTTCTATAGGACTAGCGGGGGATCACACAGATACGCAGTATTTT
TRBV5-1	many	TRBJ2-7	TRBD1	CASSLETGGYEQYF	TGCGCCAGCAGCTTGGAGACAGGGGGCTACGAGCAGTACTTC
TRBV9	many	TRBJ2-4	NA	CASSSDTGPKNIQYF	TGTGCCAGCAGCTCGGATACAGGGCCCAAAAACATTCAGTACTTC
TRBV7-9	many	TRBJ1-2	NA	CASSYGQGSGYTF	TGTGCCAGCAGTTACGGGCAGGGAAGCGGCTACACCTTC
TRBV28	many	TRBJ2-2	TRBD2	CASGGASGIFTGELFF	TGTGCCAGCGGGGGGGCTAGCGGGATTTTCACCGGGGAGCTGTTTTTT
TRBV28	many	TRBJ2-7	TRBD2	CASSTQVTRPGLTHEQYF	TGTGCCAGCAGTACTCAGGTTACGCGACCGGGACTAACCCACGAGCAGTACTTC
TRBV10-3	NA	TRBJ2-7	NA	CAISEGLPYYEQYF	TGTGCCATCAGTGAAGGTCTCCCATACTACGAGCAGTACTTC
TRBV5-1	NA	TRBJ2-7	NA	CASSLAGVYERYF	TGCGCCAGCAGCTTGGCAGGGGTCTACGAGCGGTACTTC
TRBV2	NA	TRBJ2-5	NA	CASRDFGQETQYF	TGTGCCAGCAGGGATTTTGGCCAAGAGACCCAGTACTTC
TRBV12-3/TRBV12-4	many	TRBJ2-5	NA	CASSQTGSQETQYF	TGTGCCAGCAGCCAAACAGGGTCCCAAGAGACCCAGTACTTC
TRBV12-3/TRBV12-4	many	TRBJ2-4	NA	CASSLAGLNIQYF	TGTGCCAGCAGTTTAGCAGGGTTGAACATTCAGTACTTC
TRBV2	few	TRBJ2-1	TRBD1	CASSFPGQGENEQFF	TGTGCCAGCAGTTTCCCGGGACAGGGGGAAAATGAGCAGTTCTTC
TRBV30	many	TRBJ2-3	TRBD1	CAWSSGQGADTQYF	TGTGCCTGGAGTTCAGGACAGGGGGCAGATACGCAGTATTTT
TRBV20-1	many	TRBJ2-7	NA	CSARPAAYEQYF	TGCAGTGCTAGACCGGCAGCATACGAGCAGTACTTC
TRBV6-5	NA	TRBJ2-3	TRBD2	CARNYSSASGPNTQYF	TGTGCCCGCAATTACTCGTCGGCTAGCGGGCCAAATACGCAGTATTTT
TRBV15	NA	TRBJ2-1	TRBD2	CATRGLAEQFF	TGTGCCACCAGAGGACTAGCGGAGCAGTTCTTC
TRBV18	few	TRBJ2-7	NA	CASSPPRPGVSHEQYF	TGTGCCAGCTCACCACCTCGGCCAGGGGTAAGCCACGAGCAGTACTTC
TRBV13	NA	TRBJ2-3	NA	CASSMGTSVADTQYF	TGTGCCAGCAGCATGGGGACCAGTGTTGCCGATACGCAGTATTTT
TRBV5-6	many	TRBJ2-1	NA	CASSLGRRARSYNEQFF	TGTGCCAGCAGCTTGGGCCGCAGGGCTCGCTCCTACAATGAGCAGTTCTTC
TRBV20-1	NA	TRBJ1-5	NA	CSAPYVGEGNQPQHF	TGCAGTGCTCCATACGTGGGTGAGGGCAATCAGCCCCAGCATTTT
TRBV27	few	TRBJ2-7	TRBD1	CASSSGQDYEQYF	TGTGCCAGCAGCTCGGGACAGGACTACGAGCAGTACTTC
TRBV6-5	many	TRBJ1-1	NA	CASIPEGGVPEAFF	TGTGCCAGCATTCCTGAGGGTGGAGTACCAGAAGCTTTCTTT
TRBV7-9	many	TRBJ1-1	NA	CASRPEGNTEAFF	TGTGCCAGCAGGCCCGAGGGAAACACTGAAGCTTTCTTT
TRBV7-9	NA	TRBJ2-2	NA	CASSLAEITGELFF	TGTGCCAGCAGCTTAGCCGAAATCACCGGGGAGCTGTTTTTT
TRBV7-2	many	TRBJ2-2	NA	CASSYREGSITGELFF	TGTGCCAGCAGCTACAGGGAAGGGTCGATCACCGGGGAGCTGTTTTTT
TRBV2	many	TRBJ2-6	NA	CASSGRSGANVLTF	TGTGCCAGCAGTGGACGCTCTGGGGCCAACGTCCTGACTTTC
TRBV6-2/TRBV6-3	many	TRBJ1-5	NA	CASSPSGSNQPQHF	TGTGCCAGCAGTCCGTCGGGTAGCAATCAGCCCCAGCATTTT
TRBV25-1	NA	TRBJ2-7	NA	CASSVRFSPGSSAPYF	TGTGCCAGCAGTGTCCGGTTCAGCCCAGGGTCCTCCGCGCCATACTTC
TRBV7-2	many	TRBJ2-4	NA	CASSLEALDLAKNIQYF	TGTGCCAGCAGCTTAGAGGCTTTAGACTTAGCCAAAAACATTCAGTACTTC